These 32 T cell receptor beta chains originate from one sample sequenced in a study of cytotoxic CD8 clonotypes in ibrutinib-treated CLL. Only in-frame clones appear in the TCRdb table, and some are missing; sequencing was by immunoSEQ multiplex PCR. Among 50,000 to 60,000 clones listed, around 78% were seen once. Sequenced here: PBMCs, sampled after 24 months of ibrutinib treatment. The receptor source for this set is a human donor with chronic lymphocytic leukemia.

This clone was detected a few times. CDR3 sequence (DNA): TGTGCCAGCACCTCCCCGGGGGTCACTGAAGCTTTCTTT. This codes for CASTSPGVTEAFF. The rearrangement joins TRBV6-5 to TRBJ1-1; possible D gene TRBD1, 5 bases. V shed 7 bases and J shed 4 bases, with 13 bases lying between them. This CDR3 is 13 amino acids long. Germline V gene lookup returns CDR1 MNHEY and CDR2 SVGAGI.

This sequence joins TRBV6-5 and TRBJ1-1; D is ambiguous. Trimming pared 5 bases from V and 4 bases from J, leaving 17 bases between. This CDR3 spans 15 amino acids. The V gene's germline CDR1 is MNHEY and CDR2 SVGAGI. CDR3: CASSPWQIVSTEAFF. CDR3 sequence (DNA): TGTGCCAGCAGTCCCTGGCAGATAGTGAGCACTGAAGCTTTCTTT.

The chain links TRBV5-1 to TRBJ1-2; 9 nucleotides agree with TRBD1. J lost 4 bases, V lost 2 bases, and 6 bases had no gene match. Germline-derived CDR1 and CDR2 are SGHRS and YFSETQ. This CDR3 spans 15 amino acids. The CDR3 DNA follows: TGCGCCAGCAGCTTACCGGGACAGGGATTCTATGGCTACACCTTC. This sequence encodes CASSLPGQGFYGYTF.

The CDR3 nucleotides read TGTGCCAGTAGGGACAGGGGGAACTATGGCTACACCTTC. Protein product: CASRDRGNYGYTF. The rearrangement uses TRBV19 and TRBJ1-2, with 10 positions matching TRBD1. V trimming: 6 bases; J trimming: 2 bases; junction bases outside the gene matches: 0. This CDR3 is built from 13 residues. The germline CDR1 and CDR2 sequences are LNHDA and SQIVND (reference sequence).

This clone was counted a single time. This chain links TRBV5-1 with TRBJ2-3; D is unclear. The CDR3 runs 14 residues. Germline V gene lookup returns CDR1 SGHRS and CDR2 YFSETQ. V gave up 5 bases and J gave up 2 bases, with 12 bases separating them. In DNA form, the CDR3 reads TGCGCCAGCAGAGACCCCGGGTCCACAGATACGCAGTATTTT. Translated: CASRDPGSTDTQYF. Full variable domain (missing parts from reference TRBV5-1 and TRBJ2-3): KAGVTQTPRYLIKTRGQQVTLSCSPISGHRSVSWYQQTPGQGLQFLFEYFSETQRNKGNFPGRFSGRQFSNSRSEMNVSTLELGDSALYLCASRDPGSTDTQYFGPGTRLTVL.

The CDR3 DNA reads TGTGCCAGCAGCCCCGGGACTAGCGGGAGACCCCAAGAGACCCAGTACTTC. Amino acid sequence: CASSPGTSGRPQETQYF. V gene TRBV11-3 combines with J gene TRBJ2-5; TRBD2 agrees at 14 bases. Unmatched junction bases numbered 6, after V lost 5 bases and J lost 1 base. Germline V gene sequence: CDR1 SGHNT, CDR2 YENEEA. This CDR3 spans 17 amino acids.

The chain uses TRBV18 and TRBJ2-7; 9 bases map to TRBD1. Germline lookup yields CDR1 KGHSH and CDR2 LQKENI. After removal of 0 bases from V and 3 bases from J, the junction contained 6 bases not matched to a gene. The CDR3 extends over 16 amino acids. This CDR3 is CASSPPSGTGRYEQYF. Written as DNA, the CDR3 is TGTGCCAGCTCACCACCGTCAGGGACAGGGCGCTACGAGCAGTACTTC.

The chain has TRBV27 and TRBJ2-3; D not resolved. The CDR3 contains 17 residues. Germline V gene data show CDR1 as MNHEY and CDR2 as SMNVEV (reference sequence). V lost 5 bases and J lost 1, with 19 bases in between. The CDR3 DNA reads TGTGCCAGCAGTACAATATGGACCAGTTCAGGCACAGATACGCAGTATTTT. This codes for CASSTIWTSSGTDTQYF.

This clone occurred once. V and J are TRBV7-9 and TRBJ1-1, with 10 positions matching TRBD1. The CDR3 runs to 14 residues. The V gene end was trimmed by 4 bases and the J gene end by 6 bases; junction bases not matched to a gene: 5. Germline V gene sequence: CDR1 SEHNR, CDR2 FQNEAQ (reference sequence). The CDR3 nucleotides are TGTGCCAGCAGCTCGGGACAGGGGACTGCTGAAGCTTTCTTT. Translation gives CASSSGQGTAEAFF. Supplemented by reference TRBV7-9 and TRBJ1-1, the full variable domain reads DTGVSQNPRHKITKRGQNVTFRCDPISEHNRLYWYRQTLGQGPEFLTYFQNEAQLEKSRLLSDRFSAERPKGSFSTLEIQRTEQGDSAMYLCASSSGQGTAEAFFGQGTRLTVV.

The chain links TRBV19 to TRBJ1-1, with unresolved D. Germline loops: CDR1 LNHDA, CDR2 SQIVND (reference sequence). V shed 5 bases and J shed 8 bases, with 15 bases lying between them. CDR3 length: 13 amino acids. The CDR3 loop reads CASSDTAIPEAFF. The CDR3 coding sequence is TGTGCCAGTAGTGATACAGCGATTCCCGAAGCTTTCTTT.

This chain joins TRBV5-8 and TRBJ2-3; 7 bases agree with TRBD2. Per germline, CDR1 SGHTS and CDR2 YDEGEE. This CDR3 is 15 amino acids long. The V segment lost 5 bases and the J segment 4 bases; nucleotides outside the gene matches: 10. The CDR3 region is CASSLEGGRADTQYF. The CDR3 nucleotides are TGTGCCAGCAGTCTGGAGGGAGGGCGTGCAGATACGCAGTATTTT.

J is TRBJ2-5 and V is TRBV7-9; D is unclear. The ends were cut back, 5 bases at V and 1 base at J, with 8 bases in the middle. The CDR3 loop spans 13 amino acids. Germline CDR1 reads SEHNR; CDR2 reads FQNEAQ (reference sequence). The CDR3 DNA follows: TGTGCCAGCAGCCCTTTTAGCCAAGAGACCCAGTACTTC. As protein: CASSPFSQETQYF.

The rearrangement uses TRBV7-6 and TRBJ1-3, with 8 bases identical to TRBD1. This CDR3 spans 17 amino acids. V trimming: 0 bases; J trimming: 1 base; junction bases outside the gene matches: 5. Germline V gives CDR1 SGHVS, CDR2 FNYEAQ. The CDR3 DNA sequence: TGTGCCAGCAGCTTAGCCACAGGGGGAATTTCTGGAAACACCATATATTTT. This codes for CASSLATGGISGNTIYF.

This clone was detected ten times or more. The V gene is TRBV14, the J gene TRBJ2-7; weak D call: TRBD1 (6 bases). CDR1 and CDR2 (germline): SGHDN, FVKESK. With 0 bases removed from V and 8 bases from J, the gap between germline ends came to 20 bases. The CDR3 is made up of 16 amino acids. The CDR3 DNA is TGTGCCAGCAGCCAAGATCTAGACAGGTGGGGGCAGAAGCAGTACTTC. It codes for CASSQDLDRWGQKQYF.

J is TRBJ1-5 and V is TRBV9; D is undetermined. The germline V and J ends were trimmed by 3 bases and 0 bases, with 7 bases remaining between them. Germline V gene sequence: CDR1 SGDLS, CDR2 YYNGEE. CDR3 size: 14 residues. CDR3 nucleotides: TGTGCCAGCAGCGCCCTAAATAGCAATCAGCCCCAGCATTTT. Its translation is CASSALNSNQPQHF.

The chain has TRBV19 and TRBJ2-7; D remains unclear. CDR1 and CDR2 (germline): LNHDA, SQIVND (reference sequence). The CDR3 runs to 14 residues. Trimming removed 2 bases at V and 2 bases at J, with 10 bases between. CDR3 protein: CASSINRATYEQYF. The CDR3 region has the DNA TGTGCCAGTAGTATAAATCGGGCTACCTACGAGCAGTACTTC.

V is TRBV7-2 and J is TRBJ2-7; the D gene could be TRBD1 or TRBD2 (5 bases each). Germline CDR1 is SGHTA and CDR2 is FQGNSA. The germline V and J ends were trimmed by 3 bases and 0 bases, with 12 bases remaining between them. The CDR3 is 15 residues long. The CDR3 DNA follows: TGTGCCAGCAGCTTTTACGCAGGGAGCTCCTACGAGCAGTACTTC. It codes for CASSFYAGSSYEQYF.

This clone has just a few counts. CDR3 region: CASSDQGNQPQHF. The CDR3 region has the DNA TGTGCCAGCAGTGATCAGGGCAATCAGCCCCAGCATTTT. The chain joins TRBV2 to TRBJ1-5; D is unresolved. The germline V gene encodes CDR1 SNHLY and CDR2 FYNNEI. V lost 3 bases, J lost 2 bases, and 5 bases lay in between. The CDR3 loop spans 13 amino acids.

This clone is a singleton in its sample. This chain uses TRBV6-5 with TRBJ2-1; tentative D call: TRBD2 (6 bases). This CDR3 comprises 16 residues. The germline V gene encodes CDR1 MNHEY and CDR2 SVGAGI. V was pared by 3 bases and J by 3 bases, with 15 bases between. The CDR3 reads CASSYRAGLGYNEQFF. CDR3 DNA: TGTGCCAGCAGTTATAGGGCGGGACTTGGCTACAATGAGCAGTTCTTC.

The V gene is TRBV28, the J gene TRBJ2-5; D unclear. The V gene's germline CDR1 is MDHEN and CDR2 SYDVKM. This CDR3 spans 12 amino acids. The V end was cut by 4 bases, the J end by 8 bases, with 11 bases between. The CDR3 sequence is CASSSTLTTQYF. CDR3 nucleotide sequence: TGTGCCAGCAGTTCTACCCTAACAACCCAGTACTTC.

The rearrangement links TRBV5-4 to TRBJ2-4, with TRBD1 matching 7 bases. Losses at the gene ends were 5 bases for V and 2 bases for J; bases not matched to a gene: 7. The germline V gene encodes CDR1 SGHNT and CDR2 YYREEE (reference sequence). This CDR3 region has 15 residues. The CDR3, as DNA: TGTGCCAGCAGTTGGGACAGCTCTTCCAAAAACATTCAGTACTTC. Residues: CASSWDSSSKNIQYF.

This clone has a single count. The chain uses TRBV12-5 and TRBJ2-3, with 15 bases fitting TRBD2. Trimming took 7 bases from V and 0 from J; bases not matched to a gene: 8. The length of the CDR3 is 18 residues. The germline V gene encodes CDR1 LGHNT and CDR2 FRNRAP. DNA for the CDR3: TGTGCTAGTGCCCTCCGGGGACTAGCGGGAGGAAGCACAGATACGCAGTATTTT. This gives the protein CASALRGLAGGSTDTQYF.

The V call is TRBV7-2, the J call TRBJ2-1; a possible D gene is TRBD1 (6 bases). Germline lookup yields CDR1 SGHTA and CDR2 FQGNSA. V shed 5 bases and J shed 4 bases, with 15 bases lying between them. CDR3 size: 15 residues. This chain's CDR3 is CASSQDRGNYNEQFF. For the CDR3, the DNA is TGTGCCAGCAGCCAGGACAGAGGAAATTACAATGAGCAGTTCTTC.

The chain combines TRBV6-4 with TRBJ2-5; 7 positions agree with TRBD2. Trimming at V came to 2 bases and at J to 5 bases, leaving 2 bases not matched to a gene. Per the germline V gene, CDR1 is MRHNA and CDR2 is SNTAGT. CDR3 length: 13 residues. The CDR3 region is CASSDAGVETQYF. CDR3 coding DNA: TGTGCCAGCAGTGACGCGGGAGTGGAGACCCAGTACTTC.

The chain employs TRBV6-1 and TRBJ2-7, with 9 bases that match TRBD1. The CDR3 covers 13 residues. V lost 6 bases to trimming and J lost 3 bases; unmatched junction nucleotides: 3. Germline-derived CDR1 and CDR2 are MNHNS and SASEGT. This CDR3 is CASRRDRDYEQYF. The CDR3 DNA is TGTGCCAGCAGGAGGGACAGGGACTACGAGCAGTACTTC.

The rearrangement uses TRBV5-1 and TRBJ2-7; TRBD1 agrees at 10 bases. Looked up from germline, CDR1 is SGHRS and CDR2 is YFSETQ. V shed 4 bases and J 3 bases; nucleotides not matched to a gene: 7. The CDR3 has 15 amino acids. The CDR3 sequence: CASSSRQGARYEQYF. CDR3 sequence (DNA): TGCGCCAGCAGCAGTCGACAGGGGGCCCGCTACGAGCAGTACTTC.

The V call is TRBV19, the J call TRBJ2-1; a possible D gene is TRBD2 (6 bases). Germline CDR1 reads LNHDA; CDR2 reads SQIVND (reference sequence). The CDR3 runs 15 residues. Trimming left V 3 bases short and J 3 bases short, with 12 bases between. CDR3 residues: CASSMQLAYYNEQFF. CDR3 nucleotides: TGTGCCAGTAGTATGCAACTAGCCTACTACAATGAGCAGTTCTTC.

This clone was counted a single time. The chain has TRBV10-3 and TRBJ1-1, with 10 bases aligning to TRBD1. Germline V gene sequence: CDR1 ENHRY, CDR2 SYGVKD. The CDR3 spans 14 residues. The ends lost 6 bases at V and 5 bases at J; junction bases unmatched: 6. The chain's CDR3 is CAIRGTGAGTEAFF. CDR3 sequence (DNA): TGTGCCATCAGGGGGACAGGGGCGGGGACTGAAGCTTTCTTT.

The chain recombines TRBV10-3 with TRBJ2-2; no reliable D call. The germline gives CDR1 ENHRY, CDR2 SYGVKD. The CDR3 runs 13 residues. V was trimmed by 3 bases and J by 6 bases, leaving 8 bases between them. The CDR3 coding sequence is TGTGCCATCAGTGACTTGGGGTCCGGGGAGCTGTTTTTT. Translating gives CAISDLGSGELFF.

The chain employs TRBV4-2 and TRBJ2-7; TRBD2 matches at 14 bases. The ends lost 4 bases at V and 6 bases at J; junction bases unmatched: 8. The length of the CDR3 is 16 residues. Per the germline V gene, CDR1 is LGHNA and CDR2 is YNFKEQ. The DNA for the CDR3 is TGTGCCAGCAGCCGGGGGACTAGCGGGAGCATGAGCGAGCAGTACTTC. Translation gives CASSRGTSGSMSEQYF.

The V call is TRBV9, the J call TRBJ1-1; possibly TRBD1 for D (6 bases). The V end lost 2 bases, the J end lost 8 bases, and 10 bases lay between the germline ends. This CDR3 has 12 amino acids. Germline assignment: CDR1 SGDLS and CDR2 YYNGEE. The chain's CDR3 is CASSVGGREAFF. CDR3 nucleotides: TGTGCCAGCAGCGTTGGGGGGCGCGAAGCTTTCTTT.

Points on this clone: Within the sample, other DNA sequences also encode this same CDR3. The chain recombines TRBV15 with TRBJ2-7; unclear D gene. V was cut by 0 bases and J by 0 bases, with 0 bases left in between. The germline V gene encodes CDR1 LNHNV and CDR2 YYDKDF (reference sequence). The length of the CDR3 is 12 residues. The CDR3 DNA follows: TGTGCCACCAGCAGAGACTCCTACGAGCAGTACTTC. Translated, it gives CATSRDSYEQYF.